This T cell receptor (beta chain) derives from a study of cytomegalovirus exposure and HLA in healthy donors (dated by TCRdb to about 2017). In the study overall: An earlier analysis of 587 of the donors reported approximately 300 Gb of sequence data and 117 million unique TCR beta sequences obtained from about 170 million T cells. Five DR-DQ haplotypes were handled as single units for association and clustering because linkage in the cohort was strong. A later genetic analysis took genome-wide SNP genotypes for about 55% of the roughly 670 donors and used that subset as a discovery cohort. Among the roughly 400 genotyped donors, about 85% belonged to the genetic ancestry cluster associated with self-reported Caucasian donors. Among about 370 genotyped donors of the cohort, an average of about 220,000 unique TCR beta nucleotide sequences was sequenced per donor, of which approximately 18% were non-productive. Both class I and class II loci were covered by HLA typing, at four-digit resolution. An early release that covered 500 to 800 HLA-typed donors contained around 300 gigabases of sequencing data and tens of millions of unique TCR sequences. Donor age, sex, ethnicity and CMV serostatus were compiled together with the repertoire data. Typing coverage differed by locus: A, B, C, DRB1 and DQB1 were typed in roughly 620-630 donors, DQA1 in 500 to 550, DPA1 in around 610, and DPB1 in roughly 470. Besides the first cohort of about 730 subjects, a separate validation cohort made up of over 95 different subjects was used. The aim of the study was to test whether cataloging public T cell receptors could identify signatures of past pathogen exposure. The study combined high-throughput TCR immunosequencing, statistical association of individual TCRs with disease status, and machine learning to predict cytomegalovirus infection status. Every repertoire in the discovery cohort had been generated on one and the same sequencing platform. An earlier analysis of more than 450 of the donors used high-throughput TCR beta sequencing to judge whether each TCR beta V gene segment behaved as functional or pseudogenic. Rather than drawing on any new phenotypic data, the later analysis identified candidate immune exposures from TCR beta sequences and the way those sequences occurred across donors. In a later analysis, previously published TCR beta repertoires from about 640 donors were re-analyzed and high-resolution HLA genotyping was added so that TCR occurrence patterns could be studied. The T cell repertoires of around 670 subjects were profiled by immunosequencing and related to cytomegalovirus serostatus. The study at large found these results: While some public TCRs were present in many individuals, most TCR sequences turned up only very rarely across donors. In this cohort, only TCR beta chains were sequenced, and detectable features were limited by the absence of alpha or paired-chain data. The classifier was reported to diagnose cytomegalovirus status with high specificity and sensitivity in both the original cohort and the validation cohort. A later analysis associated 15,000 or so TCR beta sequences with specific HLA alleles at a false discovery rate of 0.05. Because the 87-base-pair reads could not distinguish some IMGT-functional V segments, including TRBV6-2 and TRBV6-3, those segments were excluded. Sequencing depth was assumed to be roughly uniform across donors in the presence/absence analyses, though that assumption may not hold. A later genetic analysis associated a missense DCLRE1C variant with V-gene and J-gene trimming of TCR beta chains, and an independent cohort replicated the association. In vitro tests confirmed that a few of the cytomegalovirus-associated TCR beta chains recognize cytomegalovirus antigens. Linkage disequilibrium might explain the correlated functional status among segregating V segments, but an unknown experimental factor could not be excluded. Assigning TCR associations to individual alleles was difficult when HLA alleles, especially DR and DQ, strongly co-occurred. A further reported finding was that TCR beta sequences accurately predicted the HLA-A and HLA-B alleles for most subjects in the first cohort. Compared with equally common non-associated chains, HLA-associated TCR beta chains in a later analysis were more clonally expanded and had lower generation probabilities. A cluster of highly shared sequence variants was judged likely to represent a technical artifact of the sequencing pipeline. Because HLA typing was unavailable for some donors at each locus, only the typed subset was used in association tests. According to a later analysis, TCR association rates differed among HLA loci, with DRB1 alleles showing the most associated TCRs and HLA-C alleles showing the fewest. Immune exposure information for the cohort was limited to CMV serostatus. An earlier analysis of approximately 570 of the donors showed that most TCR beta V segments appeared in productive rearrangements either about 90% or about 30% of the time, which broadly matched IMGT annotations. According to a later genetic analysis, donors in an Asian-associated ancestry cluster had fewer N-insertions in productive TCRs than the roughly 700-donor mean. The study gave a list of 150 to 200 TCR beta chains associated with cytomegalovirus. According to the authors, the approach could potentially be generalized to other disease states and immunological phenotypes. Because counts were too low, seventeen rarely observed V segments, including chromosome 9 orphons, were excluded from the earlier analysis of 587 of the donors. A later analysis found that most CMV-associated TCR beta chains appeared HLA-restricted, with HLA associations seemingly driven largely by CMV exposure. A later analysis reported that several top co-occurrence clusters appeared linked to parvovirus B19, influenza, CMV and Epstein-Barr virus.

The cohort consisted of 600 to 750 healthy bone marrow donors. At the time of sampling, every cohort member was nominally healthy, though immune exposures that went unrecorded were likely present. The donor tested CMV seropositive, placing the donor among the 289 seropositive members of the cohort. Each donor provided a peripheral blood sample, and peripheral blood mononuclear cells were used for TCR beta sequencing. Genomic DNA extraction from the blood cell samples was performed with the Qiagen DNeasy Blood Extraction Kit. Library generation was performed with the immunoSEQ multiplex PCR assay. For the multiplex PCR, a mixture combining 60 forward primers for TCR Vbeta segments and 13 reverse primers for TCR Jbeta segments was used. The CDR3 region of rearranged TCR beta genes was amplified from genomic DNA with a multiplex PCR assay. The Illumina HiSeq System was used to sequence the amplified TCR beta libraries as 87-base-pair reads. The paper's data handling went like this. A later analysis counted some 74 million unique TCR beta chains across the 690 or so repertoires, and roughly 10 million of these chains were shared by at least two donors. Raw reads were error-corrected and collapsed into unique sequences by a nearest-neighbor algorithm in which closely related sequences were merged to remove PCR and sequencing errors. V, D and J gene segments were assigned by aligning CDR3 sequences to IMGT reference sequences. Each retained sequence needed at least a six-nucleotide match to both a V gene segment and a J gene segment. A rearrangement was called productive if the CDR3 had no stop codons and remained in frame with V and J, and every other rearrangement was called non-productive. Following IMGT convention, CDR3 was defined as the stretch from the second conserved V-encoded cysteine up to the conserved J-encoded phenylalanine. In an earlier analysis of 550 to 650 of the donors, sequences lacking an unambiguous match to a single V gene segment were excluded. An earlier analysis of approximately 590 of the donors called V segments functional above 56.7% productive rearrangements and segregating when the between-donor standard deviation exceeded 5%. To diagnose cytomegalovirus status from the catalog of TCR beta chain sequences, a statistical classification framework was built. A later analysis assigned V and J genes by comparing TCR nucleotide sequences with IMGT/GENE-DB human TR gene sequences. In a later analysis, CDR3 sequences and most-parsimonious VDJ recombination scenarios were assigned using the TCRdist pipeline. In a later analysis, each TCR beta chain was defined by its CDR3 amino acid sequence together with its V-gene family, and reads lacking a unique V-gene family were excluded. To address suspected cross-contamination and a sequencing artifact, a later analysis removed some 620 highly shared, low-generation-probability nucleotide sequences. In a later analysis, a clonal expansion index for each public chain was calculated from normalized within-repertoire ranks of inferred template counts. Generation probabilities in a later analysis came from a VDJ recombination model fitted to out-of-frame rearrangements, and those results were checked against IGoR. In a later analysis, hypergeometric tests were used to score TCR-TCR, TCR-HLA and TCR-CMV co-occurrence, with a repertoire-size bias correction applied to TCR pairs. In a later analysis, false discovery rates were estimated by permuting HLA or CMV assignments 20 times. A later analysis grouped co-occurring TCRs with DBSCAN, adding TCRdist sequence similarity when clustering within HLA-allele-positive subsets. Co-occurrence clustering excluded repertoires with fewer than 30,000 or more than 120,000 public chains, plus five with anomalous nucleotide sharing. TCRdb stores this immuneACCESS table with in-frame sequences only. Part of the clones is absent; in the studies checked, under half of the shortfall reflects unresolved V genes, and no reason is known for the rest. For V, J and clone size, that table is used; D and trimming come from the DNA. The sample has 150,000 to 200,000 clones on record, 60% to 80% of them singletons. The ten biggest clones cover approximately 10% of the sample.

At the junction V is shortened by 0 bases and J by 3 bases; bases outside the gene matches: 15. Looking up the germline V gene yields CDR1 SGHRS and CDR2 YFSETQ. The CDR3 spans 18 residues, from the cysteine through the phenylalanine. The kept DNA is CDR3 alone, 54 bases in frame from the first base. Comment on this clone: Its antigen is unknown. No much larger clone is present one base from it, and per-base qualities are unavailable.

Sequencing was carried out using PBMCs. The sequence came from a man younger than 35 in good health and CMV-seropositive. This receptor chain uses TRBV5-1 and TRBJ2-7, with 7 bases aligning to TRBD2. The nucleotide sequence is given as TGCGCCAGCAGCTTGGTGGTTTCCGCCGGGCTAGCGGACTACGAGCAGTACTTC. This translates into CASSLVVSAGLADYEQYF.